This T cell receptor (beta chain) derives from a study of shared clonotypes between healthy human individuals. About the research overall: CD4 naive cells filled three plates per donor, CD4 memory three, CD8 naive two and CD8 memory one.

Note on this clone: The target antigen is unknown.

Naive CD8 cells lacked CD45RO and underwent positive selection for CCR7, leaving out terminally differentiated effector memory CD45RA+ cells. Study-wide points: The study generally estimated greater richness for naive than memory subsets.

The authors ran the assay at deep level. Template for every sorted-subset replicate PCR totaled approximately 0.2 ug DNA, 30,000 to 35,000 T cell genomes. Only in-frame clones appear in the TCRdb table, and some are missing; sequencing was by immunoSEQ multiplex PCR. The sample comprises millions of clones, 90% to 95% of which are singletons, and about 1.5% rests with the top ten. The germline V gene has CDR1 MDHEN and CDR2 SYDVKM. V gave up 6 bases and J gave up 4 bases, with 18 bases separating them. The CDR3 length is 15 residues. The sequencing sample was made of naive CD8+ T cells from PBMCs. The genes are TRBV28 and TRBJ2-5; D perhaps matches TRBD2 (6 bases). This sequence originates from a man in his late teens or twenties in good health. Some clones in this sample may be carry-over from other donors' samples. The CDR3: CASREGLNSRETQYF. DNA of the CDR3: TGTGCCAGCAGGGAGGGACTTAATTCGCGAGAGACCCAGTACTTC.